This T cell receptor beta chain was obtained from a study of T cell repertoires in cytomegalovirus infection. TCRdb reprocessed the reads with MiXCR, giving one entry per CDR3 protein. The table has 560,000 or so distinct CDR3 sequences, 16% seen once. Germline V CDR1 and CDR2: LGHDT, YNNKEL (reference sequence). This CDR3 has 15 residues. Trimming pared 4 bases from V and 0 bases from J, leaving 10 bases between. This clonotype was seen more than once but under ten times. The J gene is TRBJ1-3, the V gene TRBV3-1; no definite D call. This TCR was sampled from a human donor in good health (CMV status not recorded). Some clones in this sample may be carry-over from other donors' samples. Sequenced: CD8+ T cells from PBMCs. CDR3 bases: TGTGCCAGCAGCCCAAGCCGCGACTCTGGAAACACCATATATTTT. It yields the protein CASSPSRDSGNTIYF.